A single sample gave rise to the 26 T cell receptor beta chains below, sequenced in a study of cytomegalovirus exposure and HLA in healthy donors. Both 60 Vbeta primers and 13 Jbeta primers went into the PCR. Profiled with immunoSEQ multiplex PCR; TCRdb holds only in-frame clones, not every one. Among 89,000 or so clones listed, 60% to 80% were seen once. The sequenced sample consisted of PBMCs. All receptors come from a boy under 18 in good health and CMV-seronegative.

The chain links TRBV2 to TRBJ2-7; 9 positions agree with TRBD1. This CDR3 is 18 amino acids long. Germline CDR1 reads SNHLY; CDR2 reads FYNNEI. V dropped 6 bases and J dropped 4; count of bases not matched to a gene: 19. CDR3 loop: CASSVTFFRDREGYEQYF. The CDR3 bases are TGTGCCAGCAGCGTGACGTTTTTTAGGGACAGGGAGGGGTACGAGCAGTACTTC. Combining the CDR3 with reference TRBV2 and TRBJ2-7 gives the whole variable domain EPEVTQTPSHQVTQMGQEVILRCVPISNHLYFYWYRQILGQKVEFLVSFYNNEISEKSEIFDDQFSVERPDGSNFTLKIRSTKLEDSAMYFCASSVTFFRDREGYEQYFGPGTRLTVT.

This clone has only a few counts. This chain joins TRBV7-6 and TRBJ2-2; no definite D call. The germline V and J ends were trimmed by 1 base and 4 bases, with 7 bases remaining between them. Germline values: CDR1 SGHVS, CDR2 FNYEAQ. This CDR3 has 14 residues. The CDR3 nucleotides read TGTGCCAGCAGCTTAGGGCAGTTCACCGGGGAGCTGTTTTTT. The encoded protein is CASSLGQFTGELFF.

This clone came up a few times. This sequence joins TRBV18 and TRBJ2-1; TRBD1 agrees at 7 bases. The CDR3 covers 14 residues. Trimming at V came to 3 bases and at J to 9 bases, leaving 8 bases not matched to a gene. Germline V lookup: CDR1 KGHSH, CDR2 LQKENI. CDR3 in amino acids: CASSPSTGDPEQFF. DNA for the CDR3: TGTGCCAGCTCACCCTCAACAGGGGACCCTGAGCAGTTCTTC. Using reference TRBV18 and TRBJ2-1 for the parts outside the CDR3, the full variable domain is NAGVMQNPRHLVRRRGQEARLRCSPMKGHSHVYWYRQLPEEGLKFMVYLQKENIIDESGMPKERFSAEFPKEGPSILRIQQVVRGDSAAYFCASSPSTGDPEQFFGPGTRLTVL.

The chain combines TRBV7-2 with TRBJ2-3; possibly TRBD1 for D (5 bases). The CDR3 consists of 13 residues. Germline lookup yields CDR1 SGHTA and CDR2 FQGNSA. Trimming pared 6 bases from V and 2 bases from J, leaving 9 bases between. The CDR3 is CASRKTVTDTQYF. The CDR3 DNA follows: TGTGCCAGCAGGAAGACAGTCACAGATACGCAGTATTTT.

This clone was recorded once. The chain couples TRBV28 to TRBJ1-2; 9 bases line up with TRBD1. The CDR3 covers 13 residues. The V segment lost 4 bases and the J segment 7 bases; nucleotides outside the gene matches: 4. Germline V gives CDR1 MDHEN, CDR2 SYDVKM. The CDR3 is CASSSRQGGGYTF. CDR3 coding DNA: TGTGCCAGCAGTTCGAGACAGGGGGGTGGCTACACCTTC.

The CDR3 DNA is TGTGCCAGCAGTTTCTACAGAGAAAACACTGAAGCTTTCTTT. Protein product: CASSFYRENTEAFF. The chain is built from TRBV27 and TRBJ1-1; D is ambiguous. Germline CDR1 is MNHEY and CDR2 is SMNVEV (reference sequence). V was pared by 3 bases and J by 2 bases, with 10 bases between. The CDR3 contains 14 residues.

This clone has a single count. The chain uses TRBV10-3 and TRBJ2-7, with 8 bases fitting TRBD1. Germline CDR1 reads ENHRY; CDR2 reads SYGVKD. The CDR3 covers 15 residues. J was trimmed by 7 bases and V by 2 bases; bases with no gene match: 10. CDR3 region: CAISEREQGEGEQYF. DNA for the CDR3: TGTGCCATCAGTGAGAGGGAACAGGGGGAAGGAGAGCAGTACTTC.

The chain employs TRBV11-2 and TRBJ2-3; TRBD1 matches 8 bases. There are 15 residues in the CDR3. Germline V lookup: CDR1 SGHAT, CDR2 FQNNGV. J was trimmed by 3 bases and V by 5 bases; bases with no gene match: 7. The CDR3 protein is CASSPRGRETDTQYF. In DNA form, the CDR3 reads TGTGCCAGCAGCCCCAGGGGGCGAGAGACAGATACGCAGTATTTT.

The V call is TRBV29-1, the J call TRBJ2-7; tentative D call: TRBD1 (5 bases). Deletions cut 7 bases from V and 3 bases from J, with 16 bases between. Germline CDR1 and CDR2: SQVTM and ANQGSEA. There are 13 residues in the CDR3. The CDR3 nucleotides read TGCAGCGCTAGAGTGGCAGGGTACTACGAGCAGTACTTC. It translates to CSARVAGYYEQYF.

The rearrangement uses TRBV2 and TRBJ2-7; TRBD1 is a possible D gene (5 bases). With 2 bases removed from V and 2 bases from J, the gap between germline ends came to 10 bases. The V gene's germline CDR1 is SNHLY and CDR2 FYNNEI. This CDR3 contains 14 residues. CDR3 residues: CASSEKGRTYEQYF. The CDR3 coding sequence is TGTGCCAGCAGTGAAAAGGGGCGAACCTACGAGCAGTACTTC.

The rearrangement links TRBV20-1 to TRBJ2-5; D not certain. From germline, CDR1 is DFQATT and CDR2 SNEGSKA (reference sequence). Trimming stripped 5 bases from V and 7 bases from J, with 11 bases between. There are 11 residues in the CDR3. CDR3: CSAFPSRTQYF. The CDR3 DNA reads as TGCAGTGCTTTCCCTTCCAGGACCCAGTACTTC.

V gene TRBV15 combines with J gene TRBJ1-4; 8 nucleotides align to TRBD1. The germline gives CDR1 LNHNV, CDR2 YYDKDF (reference sequence). CDR3 length equals 13 residues. After removal of 8 bases from V and 5 bases from J, the junction contained 4 bases not matched to a gene. In DNA form, the CDR3 reads TGTGCCACCTCAGGGGGCGCGAATGAAAAACTGTTTTTT. It translates to CATSGGANEKLFF. The complete variable domain, with remaining parts taken from reference TRBV15 and TRBJ1-4, reads DAMVIQNPRYQVTQFGKPVTLSCSQTLNHNVMYWYQQKSSQAPKLLFHYYDKDFNNEADTPDNFQSRRPNTSFCFLDIRSPGLGDTAMYLCATSGGANEKLFFGSGTQLSVL.

The chain employs TRBV5-1 and TRBJ1-1; D gene uncertain. The V and J ends lost 1 base and 5 bases respectively, with 6 bases between them. The CDR3 loop spans 12 amino acids. The germline V gene has CDR1 SGHRS and CDR2 YFSETQ. The CDR3 region has the DNA TGCGCCAGCAGCTTGTCGTCGACTGAAGCTTTCTTT. Its protein is CASSLSSTEAFF.

The V and J genes are TRBV14 and TRBJ2-2, with D possibly TRBD2 on 5 matching bases. CDR1 and CDR2 from the germline V gene are SGHDN and FVKESK. The CDR3 is 16 residues long. The ends were cut back, 4 bases at V and 5 bases at J, with 17 bases in the middle. CDR3 region: CASSLPLRDGTGELFF. Here the CDR3 DNA reads TGTGCCAGCAGCCTGCCCCTCCGGGATGGAACCGGGGAGCTGTTTTTT.

This chain joins TRBV7-9 and TRBJ1-2; no firm D call. Germline V gene sequence: CDR1 SEHNR, CDR2 FQNEAQ (reference sequence). V gave up 6 bases and J gave up 4 bases, with 12 bases separating them. The CDR3 length is 13 residues. CDR3 region: CASRGERVYGYTF. The CDR3 DNA sequence: TGTGCCAGCAGAGGAGAGAGAGTCTATGGCTACACCTTC.

The rearrangement links TRBV29-1 to TRBJ2-1, with unresolved D. The V gene lost 4 bases and the J gene lost 8 bases, with 6 bases spanning the gap. This CDR3 comprises 10 residues. From germline, CDR1 is SQVTM and CDR2 ANQGSEA. CDR3 sequence: CSVVVYEQFF. As DNA, the CDR3 is TGCAGCGTTGTAGTCTATGAGCAGTTCTTC.

This clone was counted a single time. The chain has TRBV4-1 and TRBJ1-4; D is unresolved. Germline V gene sequence: CDR1 MGHRA, CDR2 YSYEKL. The CDR3 consists of 15 residues. The V end was cut by 1 base, the J end by 8 bases, with 14 bases between. The DNA of the CDR3 is TGCGCCAGCAGCCAAGTTGACATACCCGCGGAAAAACTGTTTTTT. It encodes CASSQVDIPAEKLFF.

J is TRBJ2-1 and V is TRBV9; 9 bases agree with TRBD1. Germline lookup yields CDR1 SGDLS and CDR2 YYNGEE. The CDR3 loop spans 15 amino acids. The J segment lost 8 bases and the V segment lost 2 bases, leaving 8 bases of the junction unmatched. The CDR3 bases are TGTGCCAGCAGCGTCGGGACAGGGCCGGGGTATGAGCAGTTCTTC. It yields the protein CASSVGTGPGYEQFF.

In the case of this clone: At one of its ends the junction is not consistent with the germline gene, which may arise from a read error. The rearrangement uses TRBV7-7 and TRBJ2-3, with TRBD2 identical over 11 bases. Germline V gene data show CDR1 as SSHAT and CDR2 as FNYEAQ (reference sequence). This CDR3 is built from 15 residues. CDR3 loop: CASSLGLAGTDTQYF. Here the CDR3 DNA reads TGTGCTAGCAGCTTAGGACTAGCGGGTACAGATACGCAGTATTTT.

The CDR3 spells CASSQRGSYNEQFF. The CDR3 nucleotides read TGTGCCAGCAGTCAGCGGGGGTCCTACAATGAGCAGTTCTTC. This sequence joins TRBV27 and TRBJ2-1; 8 bases fit TRBD2. V shed 5 bases and J 1 base; nucleotides not matched to a gene: 1. Per germline, CDR1 MNHEY and CDR2 SMNVEV (reference sequence). The CDR3 covers 14 residues.

The gene calls are TRBV5-1 and TRBJ1-6; 9 bases are a match to TRBD1. The CDR3 contains 15 residues. The V gene's germline CDR1 is SGHRS and CDR2 YFSETQ. V dropped 1 base and J dropped 10; count of bases not matched to a gene: 6. CDR3 residues: CASSLTGGSRSPLHF. CDR3 DNA: TGCGCCAGCAGCTTGACAGGGGGCTCCAGATCACCCCTCCACTTT.

J is TRBJ1-1 and V is TRBV7-2, with no clear D. V was shortened by 1 base and J by 8 bases, with 11 bases between the two germline ends. The germline V gene encodes CDR1 SGHTA and CDR2 FQGNSA. The CDR3 runs 13 residues. The DNA of the CDR3 is TGTGCCAGCAGCTTAGACCCATCGGGGGAAGCTTTCTTT. Protein sequence: CASSLDPSGEAFF.

The chain employs TRBV6-6 and TRBJ2-7, with 10 bases that match TRBD2. The germline gives CDR1 MNHNY, CDR2 SVGAGI (reference sequence). CDR3 length: 15 amino acids. The J segment lost 2 bases and the V segment lost 6 bases, leaving 7 bases of the junction unmatched. For the CDR3, the DNA is TGTGCCAGCAGAATCGGGACTAGCGCAACCTACGAGCAGTACTTC. Amino acid sequence: CASRIGTSATYEQYF.

CDR3 nucleotide sequence: TGTGCCAGCAGTGAAGAAGGGACAGGGGCCGGGTTCTTC. Translating it yields CASSEEGTGAGFF. This chain uses TRBV6-1 with TRBJ2-1; TRBD1 agrees at 10 bases. Germline CDR1 is MNHNS and CDR2 is SASEGT. The CDR3 loop spans 13 amino acids. V trimming: 1 base; J trimming: 15 bases; junction bases outside the gene matches: 6.

The chain carries TRBV7-6 and TRBJ2-7, with D tentatively TRBD1 (6 bases). Deletions cut 1 base from V and 3 bases from J, with 13 bases between. Germline V gives CDR1 SGHVS, CDR2 FNYEAQ. This CDR3 is 15 amino acids long. The CDR3 sequence is CASSLESGVNYEQYF. The CDR3 DNA reads TGTGCCAGCAGCTTAGAGTCAGGGGTTAACTACGAGCAGTACTTC.

V and J are TRBV19 and TRBJ2-3; 13 positions agree with TRBD2. The CDR3 has 19 residues. The V and J ends lost 4 bases and 4 bases, in that order; junction bases with no gene match: 14. Germline V gives CDR1 LNHDA, CDR2 SQIVND (reference sequence). The CDR3 coding sequence is TGTGCCAGTAGTACCACCTTAGGACTAGCGGGAGCCCGCGCAGATACGCAGTATTTT. This encodes CASSTTLGLAGARADTQYF.